The sequence of this T cell receptor (beta chain) was determined in a study of blood T cell repertoires in COVID-19 (TCRdb year 2020). For the study in its entirety: Samples covering the acute and convalescent phases of COVID-19 were provided by collaborators in the United States, Italy and Spain. The prospective study material was composed of cDNA or gDNA derived from T cells, B-cell-depleted T cells, or PBMCs. Subjects who had been exposed to COVID-19, were actively infected with it, or had recovered from it provided the deeply sampled blood TCRbeta repertoires that made up the dataset. The repertoires were made available in a free public database intended to serve as a resource for research on the immune response to SARS-CoV-2. The samples were drawn from two sources: the first 160 participants of the ongoing ImmuneRACE study, and 950 to 1,500 subjects contributed by 6 global collaborators. Sample metadata almost always included a de-identified subject ID, COVID-19 status, age in years and sex. HLA class I and class II types, where available, came from metadata supplied by the sample provider rather than from assay-based typing.

This clone was counted once. Its antigen has not been determined. No base quality values were provided; no much bigger clone lies one nucleotide off. TCRbeta CDR3 regions were amplified from genomic DNA by means of the immunoSEQ Assay, a bias-controlled multiplex PCR. From the authors' description of their analysis: The number of nucleated cells in each sample was estimated from the amplification of reference gene primers within the assay. To quantify the absolute abundance of each unique TCRbeta CDR3 rearrangement, sequence reads were collapsed and filtered. Productive Simpson clonality was computed per sample as the square root of Simpson's diversity index over productive rearrangements. TCRdb limited this immuneACCESS table to in-frame rearrangements with V and J called. A share of clones is missing; checked studies link under half to unresolved V genes, and the rest is unexplained. For V, J and clone size, that table is used; D and trimming come from the DNA. This sample holds around 290,000 clones; 75% to 90% were observed only once. Together, the top ten hold 1.5% to 2% of the sample.

Its CDR3 holds 14 amino acids, cysteine through phenylalanine. The read is trimmed to its CDR3 DNA, 42 bases read in frame from base 1. The germline V gene sets CDR1 to SGHRS and CDR2 to YFSETQ. Cut back by 3 bases and 1 base, the V and J ends lie 9 bases apart. Participants in the prospective study were enrolled through a virtual design, were aged roughly 18 to 90 years, and lived in approximately 24 United States geographic areas. To assign participants to cohorts, the prospective study relied on clinical history that participants themselves reported in a screening survey and a study questionnaire. ImmuneRACE Cohort 3 recovered participants were defined by two consecutive negative NP/OP PCR tests, healthcare professional clearance, or symptom resolution. Mobile phlebotomists in the prospective study collected whole blood, serum and a nasopharyngeal or oropharyngeal swab from every participant. Prospective study participants could optionally give additional blood draws and questionnaires over an approximately 2-month period. Blood samples from the prospective study were shipped frozen or at room temperature prior to DNA extraction.

What the study reported, not specific to this receptor: The amount of clinical and demographic metadata varied by source and participant and was provided uncurated.

The sample comprised PBMCs or T cells enriched from blood (not recorded which). This sequence originates from a woman in her thirties or forties who had recovered from COVID-19. The chain was built from TRBV5-1 and TRBJ2-3, and TRBD1 may be the D gene, going by 6 matching bases. The DNA reads TGCGCCAGCAGCTCGCGACAGGGCACAGATACGCAGTATTTT. This yields the protein CASSSRQGTDTQYF.